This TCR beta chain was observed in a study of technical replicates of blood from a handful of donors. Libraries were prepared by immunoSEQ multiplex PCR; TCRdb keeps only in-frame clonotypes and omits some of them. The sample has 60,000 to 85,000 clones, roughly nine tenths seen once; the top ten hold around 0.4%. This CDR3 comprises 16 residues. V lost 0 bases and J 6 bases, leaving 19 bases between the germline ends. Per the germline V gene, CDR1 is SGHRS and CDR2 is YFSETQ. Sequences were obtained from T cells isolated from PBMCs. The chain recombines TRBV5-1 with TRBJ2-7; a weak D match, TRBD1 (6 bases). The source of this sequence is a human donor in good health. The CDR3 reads CASSLGGQFPHGEQYF. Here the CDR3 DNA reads TGCGCCAGCAGCTTGGGAGGACAGTTTCCTCACGGCGAGCAGTACTTC.